These T cell receptor beta chains were read from a single sample in a study of CD8 T cells in ankylosing spondylitis. TCRdb independently ran MiXCR on the 5' RACE reads; one entry per CDR3 protein. Among a few hundred thousand distinct CDR3 sequences listed, around 18% were seen once. Sequencing used blood, either unsorted or a sorted T cell fraction (not recorded which). These receptors all come from a male donor with ankylosing spondylitis. Both conserved end residues are part of each CDR3. A D gene is named only where the DNA matches it firmly. Expanded clones get a size class; other rows say once, few or many, or leave the size out.

d_call	v_call	clone_size	j_call	cdr3_aa	cdr3_nt
-	TRBV12-3/TRBV12-4	-	TRBJ1-3	CASSLEDNSGNTIYF	TGTGCCAGCAGTTTAGAGGACAACTCTGGAAACACCATATATTTT
-	TRBV3-1	few	TRBJ1-2	CASSPTLVPYYGYTF	TGTGCCAGCAGCCCCACTCTTGTGCCTTACTATGGCTACACCTTC
-	TRBV9	-	TRBJ1-4	CASSARQVVGYNEKLFF	TGTGCCAGCAGCGCCCGCCAGGTCGTAGGGTATAATGAAAAACTGTTTTTT
TRBD1	TRBV7-9	-	TRBJ2-3	CASSTQGAITDTQYF	TGTGCCAGCAGCACCCAGGGGGCGATCACAGATACGCAGTATTTT
TRBD1	TRBV20-1	many	TRBJ2-7	CSAREGTDYYEQYF	TGCAGTGCTAGAGAGGGGACAGATTACTACGAGCAGTACTTC
-	TRBV5-1	-	TRBJ2-7	CASSLRPGGLYEQYF	TGCGCCAGCAGCCTGAGACCCGGGGGGCTATACGAGCAGTACTTC
-	TRBV7-6	-	TRBJ2-1	CASSPRLEYEQFF	TGTGCCAGCAGCCCCCGCCTCGAGTATGAGCAGTTCTTC
-	TRBV29-1	-	TRBJ2-3	CSVEDQSGIPTDTQYF	TGCAGCGTTGAAGACCAGAGCGGTATCCCCACAGATACGCAGTATTTT
TRBD2	TRBV12-3/TRBV12-4	-	TRBJ2-1	CASSLIGLAAYNEQFF	TGTGCCAGCAGTTTAATTGGCCTAGCGGCCTACAATGAGCAGTTCTTC
TRBD2	TRBV20-1	-	TRBJ2-1	CSAPGTSGRIDEQFF	TGCAGTGCCCCAGGGACTAGCGGGAGAATTGATGAGCAGTTCTTC
TRBD1	TRBV15	-	TRBJ1-2	CATSTRPGQGFYNYGYTF	TGTGCCACCAGCACTAGACCGGGACAGGGTTTTTACAACTATGGCTACACCTTC
TRBD2	TRBV2	few	TRBJ2-3	CASSEAKAGGPMGTDTQYF	TGTGCCAGCAGTGAAGCAAAAGCGGGAGGGCCGATGGGCACAGATACGCAGTATTTT
TRBD2	TRBV20-1	few	TRBJ2-7	CSARGLAGSYEQYF	TGCAGTGCTAGAGGACTAGCGGGATCCTACGAGCAGTACTTC
-	TRBV29-1	many	TRBJ2-2	CSGILSNTGELFF	TGCAGCGGGATTCTATCGAACACCGGGGAGCTGTTTTTT
-	TRBV27	-	TRBJ2-1	CASSLGTAHNEQFF	TGTGCCAGCAGTTTAGGTACAGCTCACAATGAGCAGTTCTTC
TRBD1	TRBV27	-	TRBJ1-1	CASNPQGATEAFF	TGTGCCAGCAATCCACAGGGGGCGACTGAAGCTTTCTTT
-	TRBV6-1	few	TRBJ2-5	CASSTGGAGETQYF	TGTGCCAGCAGCACTGGTGGCGCCGGAGAGACCCAGTACTTC
-	TRBV6-4	many	TRBJ2-3	CASSERGLTDTQYF	TGTGCCAGCAGTGAGAGGGGCCTAACAGATACGCAGTATTTT
-	TRBV7-9	few	TRBJ2-7	CASSRPLVSYEQYF	TGTGCCAGCAGCCGCCCGCTAGTAAGCTACGAGCAGTACTTC
-	TRBV10-3	few	TRBJ2-7	CAISDKTGSGEQYF	TGTGCCATCAGTGACAAAACAGGGTCTGGCGAGCAGTACTTC
TRBD2	TRBV4-1	-	TRBJ2-3	CASSQDTGGAEDTQYF	TGCGCCAGCAGCCAAGATACCGGGGGGGCCGAAGATACGCAGTATTTT
-	TRBV4-1	few	TRBJ1-1	CASSQTPGQQNTEAFF	TGCGCCAGCAGCCAAACACCGGGACAACAGAACACTGAAGCTTTCTTT
-	TRBV5-1	many	TRBJ1-5	CASSLNRHVGSNQPQHF	TGCGCCAGCAGCTTGAACAGGCACGTGGGGAGCAATCAGCCCCAGCATTTT
TRBD2	TRBV4-3	few	TRBJ2-1	CASSQERLAVSYNEQFF	TGCGCCAGCAGCCAAGAAAGGCTAGCGGTCTCCTACAATGAGCAGTTCTTC
-	TRBV7-6	-	TRBJ2-2	CASSLEDDGLAPGELFF	TGTGCCAGCAGCTTAGAAGACGACGGGTTAGCACCCGGGGAGCTGTTTTTT
TRBD1	TRBV7-9	many	TRBJ1-2	CASSYGEDRGHGYTF	TGTGCCAGCAGCTACGGAGAAGACAGGGGGCATGGCTACACCTTC
TRBD1	TRBV3-1	-	TRBJ1-4	CASSQGEGGENLPNEKLFF	TGTGCCAGCAGCCAAGGTGAAGGGGGCGAGAATTTACCTAATGAAAAACTGTTTTTT
TRBD1	TRBV12-3/TRBV12-4	many	TRBJ2-3	CASSRTGVGTDTQYF	TGTGCCAGCAGCCGAACAGGGGTGGGCACAGATACGCAGTATTTT
TRBD2	TRBV12-3/TRBV12-4	-	TRBJ2-2	CASSQGVRGGTGELFF	TGTGCCAGCAGCCAAGGGGTTCGCGGGGGCACCGGGGAGCTGTTTTTT
TRBD2	TRBV6-5	-	TRBJ2-3	CASSYSSGGTDTQYF	TGTGCCAGCAGTTACTCTAGCGGGGGAACAGATACGCAGTATTTT
TRBD2	TRBV25-1	-	TRBJ2-5	CASSPSGEETQYF	TGTGCCAGCAGTCCTAGCGGGGAGGAGACCCAGTACTTC
TRBD1	TRBV7-9	-	TRBJ1-1	CASSLARTGELAEAFF	TGTGCCAGCAGCTTAGCACGGACAGGAGAGTTGGCTGAAGCTTTCTTT
-	TRBV7-9	-	TRBJ2-5	CASSLSGETQETQYF	TGTGCCAGCAGCTTGTCAGGGGAAACACAAGAGACCCAGTACTTC
-	TRBV6-5	-	TRBJ2-3	CASSYSSQTDSTDTQYF	TGTGCCAGCAGTTACTCGTCCCAGACAGATAGCACAGATACGCAGTATTTT
TRBD2	TRBV5-6	few	TRBJ2-3	CASSRARGVSGGQTDTQYF	TGTGCCAGCAGCCGGGCCAGAGGAGTTAGCGGGGGCCAGACAGATACGCAGTATTTT
-	TRBV11-1	few	TRBJ2-3	CASSSQLLRDGDTDTQYF	TGTGCCAGCAGCTCCCAACTCCTGCGGGACGGAGACACAGATACGCAGTATTTT
TRBD1	TRBV9	-	TRBJ2-3	CASSGRQGVSTDTQYF	TGTGCCAGCAGCGGGAGACAGGGCGTTAGCACAGATACGCAGTATTTT
-	TRBV5-1	-	TRBJ2-3	CASSSGVSTDTQYF	TGCGCCAGCAGCTCTGGTGTAAGCACAGATACGCAGTATTTT
-	TRBV9	-	TRBJ1-4	CASSIWKLFF	TGTGCCAGCAGCATTTGGAAACTGTTTTTT
-	TRBV6-2/TRBV6-3	-	TRBJ2-7	CASSSNRRTYEQYF	TGTGCCAGCAGTTCCAACAGGCGGACCTACGAGCAGTACTTC
-	TRBV9	few	TRBJ1-1	CASSARGGAQNTEAFF	TGTGCCAGCAGCGCCAGAGGAGGGGCGCAGAACACTGAAGCTTTCTTT
-	TRBV12-5	few	TRBJ2-7	CASGLVMGPSYEQYF	TGTGCTAGTGGTTTGGTAATGGGTCCTTCCTACGAGCAGTACTTC
-	TRBV19	-	TRBJ1-1	CASTQGRTEAFF	TGTGCCAGTACCCAGGGGAGGACTGAAGCTTTCTTT
TRBD2	TRBV11-2	-	TRBJ2-5	CASSLGNNGLAGVQETQYF	TGTGCCAGCAGCTTAGGCAATAACGGACTAGCGGGAGTTCAAGAGACCCAGTACTTC
TRBD2	TRBV3-1	many	TRBJ2-5	CASRLGLEVRETQYF	TGTGCCAGCAGACTAGGACTAGAAGTTCGAGAGACCCAGTACTTC
-	TRBV7-9	few	TRBJ2-3	CASSLGSADTQYF	TGTGCCAGCAGTTTAGGTAGCGCTGATACGCAGTATTTT
TRBD1	TRBV14	few	TRBJ2-4	CASSLRTGAAKNIQYF	TGTGCCAGCAGCCTCCGGACAGGGGCGGCCAAAAACATTCAGTACTTC
-	TRBV12-3/TRBV12-4	-	TRBJ1-5	CASRPSGSNQPQHF	TGTGCCAGCAGGCCTTCGGGTAGCAATCAGCCCCAGCATTTT
-	TRBV7-9	-	TRBJ2-3	CASSTQADTQYF	TGTGCCAGCAGCACGCAGGCAGATACGCAGTATTTT
TRBD1	TRBV13	-	TRBJ2-7	CASSPHLLDRAITYEQYF	TGTGCCAGCAGCCCCCACCTCCTCGACAGGGCGATTACCTACGAGCAGTACTTC
-	TRBV11-1	-	TRBJ1-2	CASSLARVSPSSNYGYTF	TGTGCCAGCAGCTTAGCGCGGGTCAGCCCGTCTTCTAACTATGGCTACACCTTC
-	TRBV23-1	-	TRBJ2-1	CASSQSKTGNEQFF	TGCGCCAGCAGTCAATCGAAGACTGGGAATGAGCAGTTCTTC
-	TRBV12-3/TRBV12-4	many	TRBJ2-3	CASSLAGGSTDTQYF	TGTGCCAGCAGCTTAGCTGGCGGGAGCACAGATACGCAGTATTTT
-	TRBV7-9	-	TRBJ1-1	CASSSGASTEAFF	TGTGCCAGCAGCTCCGGAGCGAGCACTGAAGCTTTCTTT
-	TRBV29-1	few	TRBJ2-2	CSVADSNTGELFF	TGCAGCGTTGCAGACTCGAACACCGGGGAGCTGTTTTTT
-	TRBV5-5	-	TRBJ2-1	CASSLPLSSYNEQFF	TGTGCCAGCAGCCTCCCCTTAAGCTCCTACAATGAGCAGTTCTTC
-	TRBV30	-	TRBJ2-7	CAWSVGQGVTYEQYF	TGTGCCTGGAGTGTAGGCCAAGGGGTCACCTACGAGCAGTACTTC
-	TRBV7-9	-	TRBJ2-5	CASSLWGLGRETQYF	TGTGCCAGCAGCTTATGGGGCCTAGGAAGGGAGACCCAGTACTTC
-	TRBV7-9	-	TRBJ2-1	CASSFVPPEGNEQFF	TGTGCCAGCAGCTTTGTACCCCCTGAAGGGAATGAGCAGTTCTTC
-	TRBV5-1	few	TRBJ2-7	CASSLFTPYEQYF	TGCGCCAGCAGCTTGTTTACACCCTACGAGCAGTACTTC